This T cell receptor (beta chain) comes out of a study of blood T cell repertoires in COVID-19. For the study at large: Acute and convalescent COVID-19 samples came from the United States, Italy and Spain. The cDNA or gDNA used as material had been derived from T cells, B-cell-depleted T cells, or PBMCs.

As processed by the authors: Scientists estimated how many nucleated cells there were by amplifying reference gene primers. Generated by immunoSEQ multiplex PCR, the TCRdb table keeps only in-frame clones and is missing some. The V and J calls and clone size were taken over from that table, and D and trimming were inferred from the DNA. The sample contains roughly 330,000 clones, more than 80% of which appear only once. The CDR3 loop spans 15 amino acids. From germline, CDR1 is SGHVS and CDR2 FQNEAQ. With V trimmed by 6 bases and J by 6 bases, 13 bases remained unmatched. This receptor was identified in a man between 18 and 35 years old who had recovered from COVID-19. The sample comprised peripheral blood. V and J are TRBV7-8 and TRBJ2-7; TRBD2 matches at 8 bases. The CDR3 here is CASSRGGPSISEQYF. The CDR3 region has the DNA TGTGCCAGCAGTCGGGGGGGGCCTTCGATAAGCGAGCAGTACTTC. The full variable domain, its missing parts supplied by reference TRBV7-8 and TRBJ2-7, is GAGVSQSPRYKVAKRGQDVALRCDPISGHVSLFWYQQALGQGPEFLTYFQNEAQLDKSGLPSDRFFAERPEGSVSTLKIQRTQQEDSAVYLCASSRGGPSISEQYFGPGTRLTVT.